A selection of T cell receptor beta chains follows, all from one sample in a study of cytomegalovirus exposure and HLA in healthy donors. Generated by immunoSEQ multiplex PCR, the TCRdb table keeps only in-frame clones and is missing some. The sample consists of some 90,000 clones, approximately 79% of them appearing once. Source material: PBMCs. These receptors all stem from a young man in good health and CMV-seronegative. The CDR3 runs from the conserved cysteine through the conserved F or W. The order of the fields is clone size, D gene, V gene, J gene, CDR3 DNA, CDR3 protein. A D gene is named only where the DNA matches it firmly. Clone size is given for some rows only: seen once, a few or many times, or a class if the clone is expanded.

-	TRBD2	TRBV4-2	TRBJ2-3	TGTGCCAGCAGCCACGGACTAGCGGGGGGTCGCACAGATACGCAGTATTTT	CASSHGLAGGRTDTQYF
-	TRBD1	TRBV27	TRBJ2-7	TGTGCCAGCAGTACCGGCTCGAGGACAGGTAGATCCTACGAGCAGTACTTC	CASSTGSRTGRSYEQYF
-	-	TRBV6-6	TRBJ2-3	TGTGCCAGCAGTTACGCACCGGGGGGCACAGATACGCAGTATTTT	CASSYAPGGTDTQYF
few	-	TRBV25-1	TRBJ2-1	TGTGCCAGCAGTGAGTCCGGGGGGCTGCCGCAGTTCTTC	CASSESGGLPQFF
-	-	TRBV5-1	TRBJ2-7	TGCGCCAGCAGCTTGGACAGAAGTATAGCCTACGAGCAGTACTTC	CASSLDRSIAYEQYF
once	-	TRBV11-2	TRBJ1-6	TGTGCCAGCAGCTTTAGCGCCCTCATGAGCTCCTATAATTCACCCCTCCACTTT	CASSFSALMSSYNSPLHF
few	TRBD1	TRBV9	TRBJ2-7	TGTGCCAGCAGCGCGAGACAGGGAACCTACGAGCAGTACTTC	CASSARQGTYEQYF
-	-	TRBV13	TRBJ2-6	TGTGCCAGCAGCTTACGTCAAACTCCTGGGGCCAACGTCCTGACTTTC	CASSLRQTPGANVLTF
-	TRBD1	TRBV19	TRBJ1-5	TGTGCCAGTAGTAATCAGGGGGCCTCGGCCAATCAGCCCCAGCATTTT	CASSNQGASANQPQHF
-	-	TRBV5-1	TRBJ2-2	TGCGCCAGCAGCTTGCAGGGCGGGGAGCTGTTTTTT	CASSLQGGELFF
once	TRBD1	TRBV27	TRBJ2-5	TGTGCCAGCAGGGGACAGGGGCAAGAGACCCAGTACTTC	CASRGQGQETQYF
once	-	TRBV18	TRBJ1-1	TGTGCCAGCTCACCACTAGAGGGAGGAGGCACTGAAGCTTTCTTT	CASSPLEGGGTEAFF
-	-	TRBV7-2	TRBJ1-5	TGTGCCAGCAGCTTGAGGGACAATCAGCCCCAGCATTTT	CASSLRDNQPQHF
-	TRBD1	TRBV28	TRBJ1-3	TGTGCCAGCAGTTCCCCCGGACAGGGGGCAAACACCATATATTTT	CASSSPGQGANTIYF
-	-	TRBV12-5	TRBJ2-7	TGTGCTAGTGGTTCCCTTTACTACGAGCAGTACTTC	CASGSLYYEQYF
-	TRBD1	TRBV5-8	TRBJ1-6	TGTGCCAGCAGCTTGGACGAGGGGTGGACAGGGGATTCTAATTCACCCCTCCACTTT	CASSLDEGWTGDSNSPLHF
-	TRBD2	TRBV5-1	TRBJ2-3	TGCGCCAGCAGCCTAAGCGGGGGGGCAACAGATACGCAGTATTTT	CASSLSGGATDTQYF
-	-	TRBV5-1	TRBJ1-4	TGCGCCAGCAGCTTGGCCTCGACGGTAGCAAATGAAAAACTGTTTTTT	CASSLASTVANEKLFF
-	-	TRBV9	TRBJ2-7	TGTGCCAGCAGCGTACGTGGGGAGTCCTACGAGCAGTACTTC	CASSVRGESYEQYF
once	-	TRBV6-5	TRBJ2-2	TGTGCCAGCAGTTACTTCAGCAGGGCGAACACCGGGGAGCTGTTTTTT	CASSYFSRANTGELFF
-	-	TRBV11-1	TRBJ1-5	TGTGCCAGCAGCAGCTCGTCGGCAGGGGTTGGACAGCCCCAGCATTTT	CASSSSSAGVGQPQHF
-	TRBD1	TRBV18	TRBJ1-4	TGTGCCAGCTCACGAGGGACAGGAACTTCAACTAATGAAAAACTGTTTTTT	CASSRGTGTSTNEKLFF
few	-	TRBV7-9	TRBJ2-1	TGTGCCAGCAGCCTCACTAGTTCCAATGAGCAGTTCTTC	CASSLTSSNEQFF